This T cell receptor beta chain was captured in a study of shared clonotypes between healthy human individuals (dated by TCRdb to between 2020 and 2021). In the study overall: The cohort comprised two women and a few men aged 18 to 49 years. For each donor, three plates each were used for CD4 naive and CD4 memory, two plates were used for CD8 naive, and one plate was used for CD8 memory. The study deeply sequenced blood TCR repertoires of about 5 healthy adults to estimate repertoire size and the extent of clonotype sharing between individuals. Libraries were prepared and TCR repertoires were sequenced by different laboratories using diverse techniques, in order to increase sequencing depth and limit assay-specific biases. Between about 0.94 and 8.9 billion PBMCs per donor were obtained by leukapheresis. Study-wide findings and limitations: When a few donors were compared, the shared fraction of clonotypes was roughly 5% for naive CD4, more than 3% for naive CD8, 2.3% for memory CD4, and 0.4% for memory CD8. The genetic and exposure-history diversity represented was limited by the small number of donors. Compared with non-shared clonotypes, clonotypes shared by all four sorted-subset donors had higher generation probabilities. Larger estimated clonotype richness was generally found for naive subsets than for memory subsets. Based on pairwise subsampling, the degree of clonotype sharing among donors was expected to be affected by sequencing depth. Even with the large sequencing depth, rarefaction of the sorted-subset datasets indicated that sequencing was incomplete. Sampling was restricted to blood, and TCR repertoires in tissues likely differ from the TCR repertoires found in blood.

Using the deep immunoSEQ assay, TCR CDR3 regions were amplified from genomic DNA by multiplex PCR. For each cell subset, the extracted genomic DNA was distributed evenly across all wells of several immunoSEQ 96-well plates, and each plate served as one replicate. For sorted subsets, each replicate PCR was loaded with approximately 190 ng genomic DNA, equivalent to 32,000 or so T cell genomes. Purified libraries were quantified with a Qubit 3.0 fluorometer, sized on a Bioanalyzer 2100, and re-quantified with the KAPA Library Quantification kit. Every immunoSEQ 96-well plate was sequenced on a dedicated single-read 150-cycle Illumina NextSeq 550 flow cell. Per the authors' processing: Because the immunoSEQ output held only junctional sequences and lacked quality scores, the filtering could not match the filtering applied to full-length reads. Sequences were annotated with PyIR, a Python wrapper for IgBLAST v1.9, using IMGT germline references to assign V/J genes and CDR3. Any read was removed if the V/J assignment was weak (E-value above 1e-6), the CDR3 was missing, or the read contained stop codons, out-of-frame junctions, or ambiguous translated residues. A V3J clonotype was defined by an identical inferred V gene, J gene, and CDR3 amino acid sequence. Percentage overlap between repertoires was computed as shared unique clonotypes divided by the size of the smaller repertoire. Three approaches were used to assess repertoire richness: RTK rarefaction, the Chao1 estimator, and Recon v2.1 estimates of unobserved clonotypes. For all TCRbeta clonotypes obtained by the gDNA method from four donors, generation probabilities were computed with OLGA. The source is immuneACCESS, and TCRdb retained only in-frame sequences with V and J called. Part of the clones is not carried over; for the studies checked, unresolved V genes explain less than half of this, and the remainder is unexplained. V and J calls and clone size are those listed in that table; D and trimming were worked out from the DNA. In all, the sample holds under 2,500,000 clones, and around 95% of those were seen once. The ten largest account for more than 0.1% of the sample.

Healthy HIV-negative adults with no recently reported acute infections or vaccinations were included as donors. Only Caucasian adults living in Nashville, Tennessee, USA were represented among the donors. Magnetic negative selection was used to enrich CD4+ T cells, after which naive cells were positively selected on CD45RA and the negative fraction became the memory subset. After blood collection by leukapheresis, PBMCs were isolated using Ficoll-Histopaque density gradient centrifugation and then cryopreserved in the vapor phase of liquid nitrogen. Analytical flow cytometry was used to check the purity and quantity of every magnetically sorted T cell population. From each sorted fraction, genomic DNA was isolated and quantified by UV absorbance on a Nanodrop 2000c. Worth noting for this clone: There is no known antigen for this receptor. No qualities accompany the bases; no much larger clone lies one base away.

The source material was naive CD4+ T cells sorted from blood. This specimen's cell subset or site label, per the study, means: CD45RA+ positively selected. The receptor's source is a man aged 18 to 29 in good health.

In nucleotides, the sequence is TGTGCCAGCAGCAACTGGGGGGTAAACTACGAGCAGTACTTC. This is translated as CASSNWGVNYEQYF. The chain is encoded by TRBV7-8 joined to TRBJ2-7; a weak D assignment points to TRBD2 (6 bases agree). V sheds 5 bases and J sheds 3 bases, leaving 14 bases between their ends. Taken from cysteine to phenylalanine, the CDR3 has 14 residues. Of all the DNA, just the CDR3 is kept, 42 bases in frame from base 1. Per the germline V gene, SGHVS is the CDR1 and FQNEAQ is the CDR2.